These 20 T cell receptor beta chains came from one sample sequenced in a study of TIL therapy for anti-PD-1-resistant metastatic lung cancer. This was the immunoSEQ v3 assay. Sequenced by immunoSEQ multiplex PCR; TCRdb stores in-frame clones only, minus some. The sample has tens of thousands of clones; around 79% are singletons. Time point: pre-treatment sample, taken before nivolumab and TIL therapy. The input for sequencing was blood, taken at baseline. The source is a woman aged 30-85 years with non-small cell lung cancer.

The chain recombines TRBV7-8 with TRBJ2-1, with a tentative D call TRBD1 (6 bases). The CDR3 is 18 residues long. The V and J ends lost 5 bases and 0 bases respectively, with 20 bases between them. Germline V gene data show CDR1 as SGHVS and CDR2 as FQNEAQ. CDR3 loop: CASSATLRGSSSYNEQFF. CDR3 nucleotide sequence: TGTGCCAGCAGCGCGACACTCAGGGGCTCGAGCTCCTACAATGAGCAGTTCTTC.

This rearrangement joins TRBV6-5 to TRBJ1-5; D not resolved. With 6 bases removed from V and 9 bases from J, the gap between germline ends came to 21 bases. The CDR3 consists of 15 residues. Germline V lookup: CDR1 MNHEY, CDR2 SVGAGI. Here the CDR3 reads CASSRYSAGEWPQHF. The CDR3, as DNA: TGTGCCAGCAGCCGCTACAGTGCCGGGGAATGGCCCCAGCATTTT.

The rearrangement uses TRBV9 and TRBJ1-1; D is unresolved. The CDR3 is made up of 13 amino acids. The germline V gene encodes CDR1 SGDLS and CDR2 YYNGEE. Trimming took 5 bases from V and 1 from J, leaving 9 bases between them. The CDR3 DNA reads TGTGCCAGCAGTCACGGGTGGAACACTGAAGCTTTCTTT. It codes for CASSHGWNTEAFF. Together with reference TRBV9 and TRBJ1-1, the CDR3 gives the full variable domain: DSGVTQTPKHLITATGQRVTLRCSPRSGDLSVYWYQQSLDQGLQFLIQYYNGEERAKGNILERFSAQQFPDLHSELNLSSLELGDSALYFCASSHGWNTEAFFGQGTRLTVV.

The genes are TRBV27 and TRBJ2-3; 9 nucleotides agree with TRBD2. The CDR3 consists of 21 residues. CDR1 is MNHEY and CDR2 is SMNVEV in the germline V gene (reference sequence). The trim removed 5 bases at V and 0 bases at J, leaving 21 bases unmatched. The chain's CDR3 is CASSPIMTPYGLAGSTDTQYF. The DNA for the CDR3 is TGTGCCAGCAGTCCAATTATGACTCCCTATGGGCTAGCGGGGAGCACAGATACGCAGTATTTT.

This chain joins TRBV6-6 and TRBJ1-2; the D is unclear. V gave up 4 bases and J gave up 2 bases, with 11 bases separating them. CDR3 size: 14 residues. CDR1 MNHNY and CDR2 SVGAGI come from the germline V gene (reference sequence). The CDR3 DNA follows: TGTGCCAGCAGTTCGGGAAACAGCAACTATGGCTACACCTTC. It specifies CASSSGNSNYGYTF.

The rearrangement uses TRBV10-2 and TRBJ2-1; 9 bases match TRBD2. Trimming at V came to 3 bases and at J to 6 bases, leaving 9 bases not matched to a gene. Germline CDR1 is WSHSY and CDR2 is SAAADI. This CDR3 has 16 amino acids. The CDR3 nucleotides are TGCGCCAGCAGTGATATTGGCGGGAGGGCCAGCAATGAGCAGTTCTTC. This sequence encodes CASSDIGGRASNEQFF.

The chain links TRBV2 to TRBJ1-1; D possibly corresponds to TRBD1 (6 bases). The CDR3 runs 15 residues. The V gene lost 7 bases and the J gene lost 1 base, with 16 bases spanning the gap. Germline loops: CDR1 SNHLY, CDR2 FYNNEI. The chain's CDR3 is CASTGGGQRNTEAFF. CDR3 coding DNA: TGTGCCAGCACCGGGGGGGGGCAGAGGAACACTGAAGCTTTCTTT.

This clone was counted between two and nine times. CDR3 in amino acids: CAWRQGTYGYTF. DNA of the CDR3: TGTGCCTGGAGACAGGGTACCTATGGCTACACCTTC. The chain joins TRBV30 to TRBJ1-2; a possible D gene is TRBD1 (6 bases). CDR1 and CDR2 from the germline V gene are GTSNPN and SVGIG (reference sequence). The CDR3 covers 12 residues. V gave up 3 bases and J gave up 4 bases, with 9 bases separating them. Complete variable domain (other parts from reference TRBV30 and TRBJ1-2): SQTIHQWPATLVQPVGSPLSLECTVEGTSNPNLYWYRQAAGRGLQLLFYSVGIGQISSEVPQNLSASRPQDRQFILSSKKLLLSDSGFYLCAWRQGTYGYTFGSGTRLTVV.

The genes are TRBV10-3 and TRBJ1-5; no definite D call. The CDR3 extends over 13 amino acids. The V gene's germline CDR1 is ENHRY and CDR2 SYGVKD. With 10 bases removed from V and 5 bases from J, the gap between germline ends came to 15 bases. CDR3 amino acids: CATTQNSDQPQHF. The CDR3 bases are TGTGCCACCACCCAGAATTCAGATCAGCCCCAGCATTTT.

V and J are TRBV10-1 and TRBJ2-5; D is undetermined. V was pared by 2 bases and J by 4 bases, with 5 bases between. Germline CDR1 reads WNHNN; CDR2 reads SYGVQD (reference sequence). The CDR3 is 12 amino acids. CDR3 sequence (DNA): TGCGCCAGCAGTGAGACTGGAGAGACCCAGTACTTC. This translates into CASSETGETQYF.

The V gene is TRBV2, the J gene TRBJ1-1; D perhaps matches TRBD1 (5 bases). Germline-derived CDR1 and CDR2 are SNHLY and FYNNEI. V lost 2 bases and J 1 base, leaving 8 bases between the germline ends. The CDR3 covers 14 residues. The CDR3 protein is CASSEQGRNTEAFF. The CDR3 DNA reads as TGTGCCAGCAGTGAACAGGGAAGGAACACTGAAGCTTTCTTT.

This clone was detected once. The J gene is TRBJ2-3, the V gene TRBV11-1; D not resolved. The germline V and J ends were trimmed by 3 bases and 2 bases, with 9 bases remaining between them. The length of the CDR3 is 14 residues. Germline V gives CDR1 SGHAT, CDR2 FQDESV (reference sequence). As DNA, the CDR3 is TGTGCCAGCAGCTTGGGCCTCTTCACAGATACGCAGTATTTT. Protein sequence: CASSLGLFTDTQYF.

The chain couples TRBV6-5 to TRBJ2-1; D remains ambiguous. Germline CDR1 MNHEY, CDR2 SVGAGI. The CDR3 runs 12 residues. V was cut by 6 bases and J by 3 bases, with 6 bases left in between. The CDR3, as DNA: TGTGCCAGCAGCTGGGACTACAATGAGCAGTTCTTC. This sequence encodes CASSWDYNEQFF.

This rearrangement joins TRBV14 to TRBJ2-2; possibly TRBD1 for D (7 bases). Germline V gene lookup returns CDR1 SGHDN and CDR2 FVKESK. The CDR3 contains 14 residues. With 7 bases removed from V and 5 bases from J, the gap between germline ends came to 14 bases. This CDR3 is CASTRQGGTGELFF. DNA of the CDR3: TGTGCCAGCACCCGGCAGGGGGGAACCGGGGAGCTGTTTTTT. Based on the CDR3 plus reference TRBV14 and TRBJ2-2, the full variable domain is EAGVTQFPSHSVIEKGQTVTLRCDPISGHDNLYWYRRVMGKEIKFLLHFVKESKQDESGMPNNRFLAERTGGTYSTLKVQPAELEDSGVYFCASTRQGGTGELFFGEGSRLTVL.

The chain recombines TRBV2 with TRBJ2-7, with TRBD1 matching 9 bases. Per the germline V gene, CDR1 is SNHLY and CDR2 is FYNNEI. CDR3 length: 13 amino acids. With V trimmed by 10 bases and J by 5 bases, 9 bases remained unmatched. The CDR3 loop is CAIPGQGIDEQYF. The CDR3, as DNA: TGTGCCATCCCGGGACAGGGAATCGACGAGCAGTACTTC.

The genes are TRBV11-3 and TRBJ2-1; the D is unclear. CDR3 size: 14 residues. Germline-derived CDR1 and CDR2 are SGHNT and YENEEA. V shed 0 bases and J shed 4 bases, with 7 bases lying between them. The CDR3 coding sequence is TGTGCCAGCAGCTTAGAGGCGGCTTACAATGAGCAGTTCTTC. It is translated as CASSLEAAYNEQFF. Together with reference TRBV11-3 and TRBJ2-1, the CDR3 gives the full variable domain: EAGVVQSPRYKIIEKKQPVAFWCNPISGHNTLYWYLQNLGQGPELLIRYENEEAVDDSQLPKDRFSAERLKGVDSTLKIQPAELGDSAVYLCASSLEAAYNEQFFGPGTRLTVL.

The chain uses TRBV12-5 and TRBJ2-3; 7 positions match TRBD1. Germline loops: CDR1 LGHNT, CDR2 FRNRAP. The CDR3 covers 13 residues. The V segment lost 5 bases and the J segment 5 bases; nucleotides outside the gene matches: 4. CDR3: CASGQRQGDTQYF. DNA for the CDR3: TGTGCTAGTGGTCAAAGACAGGGAGATACGCAGTATTTT.

V gene TRBV7-3 combines with J gene TRBJ2-2, with 8 bases lining up with TRBD2. After removal of 6 bases from V and 7 bases from J, the junction contained 7 bases not matched to a gene. Germline assignment: CDR1 SGHTA and CDR2 FQGTGA. This CDR3 is built from 14 residues. CDR3 amino acids: CASRPAGEGGELFF. In nucleotides, the CDR3 is TGTGCCAGCAGGCCAGCGGGAGAAGGCGGGGAGCTGTTTTTT.

The V call is TRBV4-1, the J call TRBJ2-1, with TRBD2 matching 10 bases. The CDR3 is 16 amino acids. V gave up 1 base and J gave up 10 bases; unmatched junction bases: 10. Germline V gene lookup returns CDR1 MGHRA and CDR2 YSYEKL. The CDR3, as DNA: TGCGCCAGCAGCCAAGTTGCTAGCGGGGGTCTAAGGGAGCAGTTCTTC. Translated, it gives CASSQVASGGLREQFF.

This chain links TRBV9 with TRBJ2-7; tentative D call: TRBD2 (5 bases). This CDR3 is 15 amino acids long. Germline values: CDR1 SGDLS, CDR2 YYNGEE. V lost 4 bases to trimming and J lost 1 base, with 15 bases between them. CDR3 in DNA: TGTGCCAGCAGCCCCCAGCCGGACTTTTCCTACGAGCAGTACTTC. Its translation: CASSPQPDFSYEQYF.